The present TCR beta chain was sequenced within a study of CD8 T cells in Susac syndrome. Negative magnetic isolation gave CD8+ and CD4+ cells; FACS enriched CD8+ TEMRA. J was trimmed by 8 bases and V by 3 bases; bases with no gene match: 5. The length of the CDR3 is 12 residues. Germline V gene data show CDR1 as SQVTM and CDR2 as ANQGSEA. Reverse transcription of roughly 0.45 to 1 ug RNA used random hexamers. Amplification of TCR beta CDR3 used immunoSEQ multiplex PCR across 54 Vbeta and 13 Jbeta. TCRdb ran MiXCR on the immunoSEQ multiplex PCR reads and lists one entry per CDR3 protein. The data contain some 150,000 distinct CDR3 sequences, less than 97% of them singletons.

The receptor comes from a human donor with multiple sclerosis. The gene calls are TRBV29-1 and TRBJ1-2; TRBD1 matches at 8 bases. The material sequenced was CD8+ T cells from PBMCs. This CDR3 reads CSVERQGAGYTF. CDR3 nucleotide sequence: TGCAGCGTTGAGCGGCAGGGGGCCGGCTACACCTTC.